The T cell receptor (beta chain) described here comes from a study of cytomegalovirus exposure and HLA in healthy donors. This clone was recorded only once. Its antigen is unknown. Study-level points and caveats: Specificity of a few CMV-associated chains for CMV antigens was verified in vitro.

The data were produced by immunoSEQ multiplex PCR, yet TCRdb's version contains in-frame clones alone and is incomplete. The data show about 170,000 clones, around 96% seen once. This CDR3 region has 15 residues. The ends were cut back, 0 bases at V and 3 bases at J, with 11 bases in the middle. CDR1 and CDR2 (germline): LNHNV, YYDKDF (reference sequence). This TCR derives from a woman under 30 in good health and CMV-seronegative. Sequencing was carried out using PBMCs. The chain recombines TRBV15 with TRBJ1-2, with D perhaps matching TRBD1 (6 bases). The CDR3 bases are TGTGCCACCAGCAGAGAGACAGGACGAGACTATGGCTACACCTTC. Amino acids: CATSRETGRDYGYTF.